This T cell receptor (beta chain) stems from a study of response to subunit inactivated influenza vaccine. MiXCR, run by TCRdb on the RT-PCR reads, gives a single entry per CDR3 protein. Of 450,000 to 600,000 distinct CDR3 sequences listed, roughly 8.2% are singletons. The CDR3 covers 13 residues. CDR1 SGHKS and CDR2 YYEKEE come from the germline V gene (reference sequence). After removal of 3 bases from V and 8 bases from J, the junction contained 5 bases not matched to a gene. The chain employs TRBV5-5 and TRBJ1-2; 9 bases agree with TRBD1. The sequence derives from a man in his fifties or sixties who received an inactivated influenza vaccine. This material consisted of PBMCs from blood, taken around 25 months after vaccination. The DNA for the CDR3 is TGTGCCAGCAGCTCACAGGGGGCGTGGGGCTACACCTTC. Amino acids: CASSSQGAWGYTF. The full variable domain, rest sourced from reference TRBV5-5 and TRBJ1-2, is DAGVTQSPTHLIKTRGQQVTLRCSPISGHKSVSWYQQVLGQGPQFIFQYYEKEERGRGNFPDRFSARQFPNYSSELNVNALLLGDSALYLCASSSQGAWGYTFGSGTRLTVV.